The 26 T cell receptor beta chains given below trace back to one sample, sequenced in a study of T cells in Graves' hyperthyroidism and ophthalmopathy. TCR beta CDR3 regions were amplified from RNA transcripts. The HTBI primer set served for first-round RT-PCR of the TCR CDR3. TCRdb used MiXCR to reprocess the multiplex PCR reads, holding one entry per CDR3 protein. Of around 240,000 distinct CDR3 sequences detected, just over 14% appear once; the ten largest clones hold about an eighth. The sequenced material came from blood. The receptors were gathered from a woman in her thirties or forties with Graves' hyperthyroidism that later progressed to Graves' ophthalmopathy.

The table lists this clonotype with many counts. The CDR3 loop reads CASSFRQGGANVLTF. As DNA, the CDR3 is TGTGCCAGCAGTTTTAGACAGGGAGGGGCCAACGTCCTGACTTTC. The rearrangement uses TRBV12-3 or TRBV12-4 and TRBJ2-6, with TRBD1 matching 7 bases. The V segment lost 3 bases and the J segment 4 bases; nucleotides outside the gene matches: 3. This CDR3 is built from 15 residues.

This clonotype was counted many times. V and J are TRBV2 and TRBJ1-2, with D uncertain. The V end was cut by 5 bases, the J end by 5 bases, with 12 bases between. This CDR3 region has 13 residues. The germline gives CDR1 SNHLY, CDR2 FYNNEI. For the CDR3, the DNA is TGTGCCAGCAGTCTTCGGACTGATTATGGCTACACCTTC. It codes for CASSLRTDYGYTF.

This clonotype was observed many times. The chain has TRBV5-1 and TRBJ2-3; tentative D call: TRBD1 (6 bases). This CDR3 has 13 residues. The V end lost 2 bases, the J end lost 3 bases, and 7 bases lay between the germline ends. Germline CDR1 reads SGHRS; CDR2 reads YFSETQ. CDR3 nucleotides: TGCGCCAGCAGCTTACAGGGAACAGATACGCAGTATTTT. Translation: CASSLQGTDTQYF.

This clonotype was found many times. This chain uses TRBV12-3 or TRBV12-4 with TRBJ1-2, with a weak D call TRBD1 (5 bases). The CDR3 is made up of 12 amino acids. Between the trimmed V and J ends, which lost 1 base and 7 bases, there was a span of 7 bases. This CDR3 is CASSLDGGGYTF. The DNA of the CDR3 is TGTGCCAGCAGTTTAGATGGGGGTGGCTACACCTTC.

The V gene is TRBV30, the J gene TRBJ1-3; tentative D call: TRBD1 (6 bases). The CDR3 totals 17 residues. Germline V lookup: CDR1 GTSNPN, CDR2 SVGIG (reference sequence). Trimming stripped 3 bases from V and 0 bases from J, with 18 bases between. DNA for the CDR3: TGTGCCTGGAGCCCCAAGGGGGGGCCGCGCTCTGGAAACACCATATATTTT. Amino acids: CAWSPKGGPRSGNTIYF. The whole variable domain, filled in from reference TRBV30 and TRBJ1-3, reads SQTIHQWPATLVQPVGSPLSLECTVEGTSNPNLYWYRQAAGRGLQLLFYSVGIGQISSEVPQNLSASRPQDRQFILSSKKLLLSDSGFYLCAWSPKGGPRSGNTIYFGEGSWLTVV.

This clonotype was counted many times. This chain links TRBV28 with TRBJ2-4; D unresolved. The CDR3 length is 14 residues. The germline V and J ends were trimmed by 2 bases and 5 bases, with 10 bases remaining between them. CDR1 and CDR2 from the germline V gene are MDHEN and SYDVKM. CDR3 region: CASSLRPVQNIQYF. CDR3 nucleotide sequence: TGTGCCAGCAGTTTACGGCCTGTGCAAAACATTCAGTACTTC.

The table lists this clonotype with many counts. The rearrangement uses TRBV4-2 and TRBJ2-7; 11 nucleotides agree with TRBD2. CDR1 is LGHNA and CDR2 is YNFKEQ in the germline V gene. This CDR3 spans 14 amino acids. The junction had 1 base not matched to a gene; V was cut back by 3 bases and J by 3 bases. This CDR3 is CASSQTSGDYEQYF. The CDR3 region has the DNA TGTGCCAGCAGCCAGACTAGCGGGGACTACGAGCAGTACTTC.

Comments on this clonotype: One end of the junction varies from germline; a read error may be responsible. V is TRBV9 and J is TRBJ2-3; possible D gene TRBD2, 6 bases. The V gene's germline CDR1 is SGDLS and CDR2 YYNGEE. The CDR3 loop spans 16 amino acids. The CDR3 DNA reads TGTGCCACCAGCCCGCTATCAAACCCCGGGACTCACACGCAGTATTTT. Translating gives CATSPLSNPGTHTQYF.

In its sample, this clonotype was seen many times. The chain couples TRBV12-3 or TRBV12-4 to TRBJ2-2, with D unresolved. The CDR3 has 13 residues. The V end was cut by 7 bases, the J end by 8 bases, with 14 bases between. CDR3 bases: TGTGCCAGCAAAATACACGGATGGGGGGAGCTGTTTTTT. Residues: CASKIHGWGELFF.

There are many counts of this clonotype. CDR3 DNA sequence: TGTGCCACCGCGGGCCCCCACAATGAGCAGTTCTTC. Its translation is CATAGPHNEQFF. V gene TRBV15 combines with J gene TRBJ2-1; perhaps TRBD2 as D (5 bases). CDR3 size: 12 residues. The germline V gene encodes CDR1 LNHNV and CDR2 YYDKDF (reference sequence). V was clipped by 8 bases and J by 5 bases, with 10 bases between them. The complete variable domain, with remaining parts taken from reference TRBV15 and TRBJ2-1, reads DAMVIQNPRYQVTQFGKPVTLSCSQTLNHNVMYWYQQKSSQAPKLLFHYYDKDFNNEADTPDNFQSRRPNTSFCFLDIRSPGLGDTAMYLCATAGPHNEQFFGPGTRLTVL.

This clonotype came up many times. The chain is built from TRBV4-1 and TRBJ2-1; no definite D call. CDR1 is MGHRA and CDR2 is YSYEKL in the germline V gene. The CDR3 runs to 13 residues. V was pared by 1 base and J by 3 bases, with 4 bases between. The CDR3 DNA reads TGCGCCAGCAGCCAAGTTCGCTACAATGAGCAGTTCTTC. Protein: CASSQVRYNEQFF.

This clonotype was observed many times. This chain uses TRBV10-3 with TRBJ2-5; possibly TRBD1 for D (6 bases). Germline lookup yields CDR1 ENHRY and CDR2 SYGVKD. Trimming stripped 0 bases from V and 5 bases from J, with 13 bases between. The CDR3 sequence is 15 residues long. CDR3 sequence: CAISESNYQGETQYF. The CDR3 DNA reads TGTGCCATCAGTGAGTCGAATTATCAGGGGGAGACCCAGTACTTC.

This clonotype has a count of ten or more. DNA for the CDR3: TGTGCCAGCCAACTAGCGGGAGGAGAGACCCAGTACTTC. It translates to CASQLAGGETQYF. This chain uses TRBV25-1 with TRBJ2-5, with 12 nucleotides matching TRBD2. This CDR3 region has 13 residues. Trimming at V came to 8 bases and at J to 4 bases, leaving 2 bases not matched to a gene. Germline CDR1 and CDR2: MGHDK and SYGVNS.

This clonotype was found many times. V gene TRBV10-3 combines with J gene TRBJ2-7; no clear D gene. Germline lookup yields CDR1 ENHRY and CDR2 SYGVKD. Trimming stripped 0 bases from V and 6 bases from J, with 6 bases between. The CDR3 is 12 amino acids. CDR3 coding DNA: TGTGCCATCAGTGAGTCCCCTATCGAGCAGTACTTC. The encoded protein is CAISESPIEQYF.

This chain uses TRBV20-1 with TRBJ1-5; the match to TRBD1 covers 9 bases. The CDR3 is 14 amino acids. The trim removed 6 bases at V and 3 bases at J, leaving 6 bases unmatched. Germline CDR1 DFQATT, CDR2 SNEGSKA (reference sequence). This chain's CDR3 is CSAFGDRDNQPQHF. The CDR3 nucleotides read TGCAGTGCCTTCGGGGACAGGGACAATCAGCCCCAGCATTTT.

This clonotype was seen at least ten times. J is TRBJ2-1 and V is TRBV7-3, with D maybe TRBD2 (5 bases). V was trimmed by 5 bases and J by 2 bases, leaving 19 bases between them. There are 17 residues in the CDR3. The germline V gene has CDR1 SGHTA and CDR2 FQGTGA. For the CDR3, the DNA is TGTGCCAGCAGCAAAGGTGGGAATAGCGCTACCTACAATGAGCAGTTCTTC. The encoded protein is CASSKGGNSATYNEQFF.

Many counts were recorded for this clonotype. CDR3 sequence (DNA): TGTGCCAGCAGTGGGGGGACAGGTATCTACAATGAGCAGTTCTTC. This translates into CASSGGTGIYNEQFF. V and J are TRBV6-1 and TRBJ2-1, with 8 nucleotides matching TRBD1. CDR1 and CDR2 (germline): MNHNS, SASEGT. CDR3 length: 15 amino acids. The V gene end was trimmed by 4 bases and the J gene end by 3 bases; junction bases not matched to a gene: 5.

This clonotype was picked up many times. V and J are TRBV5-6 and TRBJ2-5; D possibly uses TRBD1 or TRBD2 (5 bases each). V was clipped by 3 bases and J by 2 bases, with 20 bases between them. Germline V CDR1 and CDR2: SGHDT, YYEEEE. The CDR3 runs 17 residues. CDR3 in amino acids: CASSYHRRGATQETQYF. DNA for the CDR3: TGTGCCAGCAGCTATCACCGTCGAGGGGCGACTCAAGAGACCCAGTACTTC.

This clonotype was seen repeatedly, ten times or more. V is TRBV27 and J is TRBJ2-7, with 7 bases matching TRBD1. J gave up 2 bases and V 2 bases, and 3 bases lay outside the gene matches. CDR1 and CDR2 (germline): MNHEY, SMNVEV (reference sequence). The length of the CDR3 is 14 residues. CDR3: CASSLLQGAYEQYF. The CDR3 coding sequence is TGTGCCAGCAGTTTACTTCAGGGGGCCTACGAGCAGTACTTC.

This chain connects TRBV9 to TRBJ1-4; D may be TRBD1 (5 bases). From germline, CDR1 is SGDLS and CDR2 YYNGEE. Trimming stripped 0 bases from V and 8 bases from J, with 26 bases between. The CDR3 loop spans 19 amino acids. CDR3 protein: CASSVAPEALMGVREKLFF. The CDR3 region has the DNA TGTGCCAGCAGCGTAGCTCCGGAGGCTCTAATGGGGGTTCGGGAAAAACTGTTTTTT.

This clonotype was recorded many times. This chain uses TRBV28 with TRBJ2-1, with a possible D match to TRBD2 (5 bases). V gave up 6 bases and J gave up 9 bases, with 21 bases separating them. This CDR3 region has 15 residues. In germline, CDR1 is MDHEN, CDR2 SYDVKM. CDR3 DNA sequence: TGTGCCAGCAGCCCTTACACTAGTTTAAGCAGTGAGCAGTTCTTC. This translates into CASSPYTSLSSEQFF.

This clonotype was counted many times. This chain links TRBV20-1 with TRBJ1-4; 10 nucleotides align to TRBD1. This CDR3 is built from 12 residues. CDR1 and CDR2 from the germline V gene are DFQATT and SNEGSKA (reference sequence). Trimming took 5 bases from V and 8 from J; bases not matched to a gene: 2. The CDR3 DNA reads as TGCAGTGCTGCGGACAGGGGGGAAAAACTGTTTTTT. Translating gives CSAADRGEKLFF.

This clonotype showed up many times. In DNA form, the CDR3 reads TGCGCCAGCAGCTTGAACGTGAACACTGAAGCTTTCTTT. Translating gives CASSLNVNTEAFF. This chain links TRBV5-1 with TRBJ1-1; D remains ambiguous. CDR3 length: 13 amino acids. The germline V and J ends were trimmed by 1 base and 0 bases, with 4 bases remaining between them. Germline V lookup: CDR1 SGHRS, CDR2 YFSETQ.

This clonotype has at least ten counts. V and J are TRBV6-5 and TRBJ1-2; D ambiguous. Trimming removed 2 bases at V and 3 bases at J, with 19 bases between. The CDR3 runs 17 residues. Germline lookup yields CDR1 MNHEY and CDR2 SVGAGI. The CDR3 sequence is CASSYARAGIPDYGYTF. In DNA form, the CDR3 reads TGTGCCAGCAGTTACGCGAGGGCGGGAATTCCCGACTATGGCTACACCTTC.

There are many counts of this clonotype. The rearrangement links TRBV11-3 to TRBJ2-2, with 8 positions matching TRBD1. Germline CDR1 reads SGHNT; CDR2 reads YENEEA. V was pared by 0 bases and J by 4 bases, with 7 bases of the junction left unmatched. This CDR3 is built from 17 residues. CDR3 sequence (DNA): TGTGCCAGCAGCTTAGATCCGCGACAGGGGTTCACCGGGGAGCTGTTTTTT. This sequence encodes CASSLDPRQGFTGELFF.

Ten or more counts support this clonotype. This CDR3 reads CAISPTGSSYEQYF. CDR3 bases: TGTGCCATCAGCCCGACAGGGAGCTCCTACGAGCAGTACTTC. V usage is TRBV10-3 and J usage is TRBJ2-7; 7 bases are shared with TRBD1. Germline CDR1 and CDR2: ENHRY and SYGVKD. The CDR3 is 14 residues long. V was pared by 6 bases and J by 0 bases, with 5 bases of the junction left unmatched.